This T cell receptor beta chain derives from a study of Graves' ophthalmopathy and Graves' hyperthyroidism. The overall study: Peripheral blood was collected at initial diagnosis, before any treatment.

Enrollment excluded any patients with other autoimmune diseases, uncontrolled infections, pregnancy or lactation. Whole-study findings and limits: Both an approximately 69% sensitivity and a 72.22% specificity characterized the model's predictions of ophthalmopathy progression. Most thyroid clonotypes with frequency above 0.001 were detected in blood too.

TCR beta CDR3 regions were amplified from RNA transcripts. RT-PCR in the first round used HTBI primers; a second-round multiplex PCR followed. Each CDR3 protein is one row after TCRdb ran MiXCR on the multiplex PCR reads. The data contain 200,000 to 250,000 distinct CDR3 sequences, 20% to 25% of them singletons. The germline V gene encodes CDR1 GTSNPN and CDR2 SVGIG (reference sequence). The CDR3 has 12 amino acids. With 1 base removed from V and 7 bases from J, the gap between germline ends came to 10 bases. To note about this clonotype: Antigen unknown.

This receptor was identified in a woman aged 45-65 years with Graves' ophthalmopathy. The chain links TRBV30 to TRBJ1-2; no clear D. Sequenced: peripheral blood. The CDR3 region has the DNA TGTGCCTGGAGTGGTTGGGCGCCTGGCTACACCTTC. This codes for CAWSGWAPGYTF. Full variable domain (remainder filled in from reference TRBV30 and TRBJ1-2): SQTIHQWPATLVQPVGSPLSLECTVEGTSNPNLYWYRQAAGRGLQLLFYSVGIGQISSEVPQNLSASRPQDRQFILSSKKLLLSDSGFYLCAWSGWAPGYTFGSGTRLTVV.